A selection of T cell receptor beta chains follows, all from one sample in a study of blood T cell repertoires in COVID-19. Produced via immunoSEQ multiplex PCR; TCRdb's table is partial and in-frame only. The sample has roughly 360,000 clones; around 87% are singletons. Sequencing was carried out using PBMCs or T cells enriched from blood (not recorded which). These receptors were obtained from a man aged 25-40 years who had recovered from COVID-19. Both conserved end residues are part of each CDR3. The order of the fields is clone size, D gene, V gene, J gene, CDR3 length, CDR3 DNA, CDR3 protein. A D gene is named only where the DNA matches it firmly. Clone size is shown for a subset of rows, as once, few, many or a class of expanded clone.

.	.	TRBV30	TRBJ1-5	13	TGTGCCTGGAGTGGGGGGGGAAATCAGCCCCAGCATTTT	CAWSGGGNQPQHF
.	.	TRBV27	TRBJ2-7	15	TGTGCCAGCAGTTTTAAGGCAGGGGGAGGCTACGAGCAGTACTTC	CASSFKAGGGYEQYF
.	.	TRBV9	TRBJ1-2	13	TGTGCCAGCAGCGTAGACAGAAACTATGGCTACACCTTC	CASSVDRNYGYTF
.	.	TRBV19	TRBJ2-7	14	TGTGCCAGCAGTATCGGGGAGGGGGCCTACGAGCAGTACTTC	CASSIGEGAYEQYF
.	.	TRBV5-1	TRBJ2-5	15	TGCGCCAGCAGCTCTCTTTCCGGGACTGGCGAGACCCAGTACTTC	CASSSLSGTGETQYF
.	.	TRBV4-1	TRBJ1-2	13	TGCGCCAGCAGCCAAGGTGGAGACTATGGCTACACCTTC	CASSQGGDYGYTF
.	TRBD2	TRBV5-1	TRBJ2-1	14	TGCGCCAGCAGCTTGACAGCGGGGAACAATGAGCAGTTCTTC	CASSLTAGNNEQFF
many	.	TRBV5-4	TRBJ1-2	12	TGTGCCAGCAGCCCTTACATGAATGGCTACACCTTC	CASSPYMNGYTF
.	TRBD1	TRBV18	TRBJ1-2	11	TGTGCCAGCTCGTACAGGGGAGGCTACACCTTC	CASSYRGGYTF
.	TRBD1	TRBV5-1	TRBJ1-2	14	TGCGCCAGCAGCTTGGGGGACAGTTCGGGTGGCTACACCTTC	CASSLGDSSGGYTF
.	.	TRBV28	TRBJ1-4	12	TGTGCCAGCAGTTCCTCGGGCCTCGGGGTGTTTTTT	CASSSSGLGVFF
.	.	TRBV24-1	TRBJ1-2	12	TGTGCCACCAGTGATTCAGGGGAAGGCTACACCTTC	CATSDSGEGYTF